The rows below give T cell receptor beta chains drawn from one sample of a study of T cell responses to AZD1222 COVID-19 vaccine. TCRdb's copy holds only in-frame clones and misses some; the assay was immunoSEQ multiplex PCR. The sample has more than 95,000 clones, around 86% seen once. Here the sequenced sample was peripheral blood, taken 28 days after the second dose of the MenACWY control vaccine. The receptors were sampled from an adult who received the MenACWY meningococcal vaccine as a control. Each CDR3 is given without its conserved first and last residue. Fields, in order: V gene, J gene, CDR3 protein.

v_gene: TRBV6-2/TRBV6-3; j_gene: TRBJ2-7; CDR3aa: ASSWTGGSVY
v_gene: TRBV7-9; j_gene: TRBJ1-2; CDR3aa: ASSLVEVGYGYT
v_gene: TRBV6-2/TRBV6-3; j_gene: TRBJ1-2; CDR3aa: ASSYVGQDGYT
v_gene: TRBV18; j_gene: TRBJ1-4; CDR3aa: ASSSLGRDEKLF
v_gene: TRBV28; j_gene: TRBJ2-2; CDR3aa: ASSPNRGRAGELF
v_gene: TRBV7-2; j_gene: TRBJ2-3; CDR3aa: ASSRGDFTDTQY
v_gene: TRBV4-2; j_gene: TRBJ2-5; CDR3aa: ASSQASGLAGPTTQETQY
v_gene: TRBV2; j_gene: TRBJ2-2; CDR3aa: ASTKIGNTGELF
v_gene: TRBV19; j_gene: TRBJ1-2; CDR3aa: ASSIAGQGGYGYT
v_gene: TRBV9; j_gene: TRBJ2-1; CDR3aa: ASSVGRGALNEQF
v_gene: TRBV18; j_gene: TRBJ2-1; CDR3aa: ASSPGGSYNEQF
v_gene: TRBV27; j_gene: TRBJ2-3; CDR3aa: ASSLWTSGGVDTQY
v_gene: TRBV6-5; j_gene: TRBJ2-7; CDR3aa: ASRQTGYYEQY
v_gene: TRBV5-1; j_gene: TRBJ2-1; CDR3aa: ASSLGLADSYNEQF
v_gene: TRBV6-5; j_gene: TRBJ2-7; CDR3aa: ASSYRGTGPYEQY
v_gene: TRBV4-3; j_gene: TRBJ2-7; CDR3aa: ASSLGRGSYEQY
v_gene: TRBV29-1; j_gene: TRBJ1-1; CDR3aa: SVANPRTGLGTEAF
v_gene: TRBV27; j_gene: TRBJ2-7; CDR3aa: ASGTGGNYEQY
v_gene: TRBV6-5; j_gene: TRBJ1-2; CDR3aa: ASASHRVEGDGYT
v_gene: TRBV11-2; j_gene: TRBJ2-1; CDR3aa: ASSFWGNEQF
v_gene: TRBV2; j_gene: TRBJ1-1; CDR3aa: ASTRQTGGRGTEAF
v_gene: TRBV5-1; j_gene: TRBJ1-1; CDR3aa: ASSSAAEAF
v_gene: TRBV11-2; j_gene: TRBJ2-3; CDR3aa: ASSLSGGAADTQY
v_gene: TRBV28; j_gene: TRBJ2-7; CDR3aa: ASTLQQVREQY
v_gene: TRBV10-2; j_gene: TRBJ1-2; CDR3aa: ASSELGVNYGYT
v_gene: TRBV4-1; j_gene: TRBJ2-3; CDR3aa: ASSQEWGTSGGTDTQY
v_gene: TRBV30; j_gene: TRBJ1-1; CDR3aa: ASRWGGFHTEAF
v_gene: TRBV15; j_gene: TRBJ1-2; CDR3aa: ATSRDRARTNYGYT
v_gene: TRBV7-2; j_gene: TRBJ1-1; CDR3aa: ASSSQGWTEAF
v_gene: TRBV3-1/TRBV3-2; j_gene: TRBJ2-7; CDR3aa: ASSQVNEQY
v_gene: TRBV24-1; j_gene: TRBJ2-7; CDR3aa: ATSDSKGGAPGEQY
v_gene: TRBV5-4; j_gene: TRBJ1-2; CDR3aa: ASSSAQGLFYGYT
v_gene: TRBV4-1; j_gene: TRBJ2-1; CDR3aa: ASSQFRDVSSYNEQF
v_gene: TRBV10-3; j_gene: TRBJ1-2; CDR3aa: AISEGTGSYYGYT
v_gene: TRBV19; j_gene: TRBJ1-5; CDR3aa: ASTVTGGEPQH
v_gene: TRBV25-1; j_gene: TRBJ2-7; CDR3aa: ASSDSGSYEQY
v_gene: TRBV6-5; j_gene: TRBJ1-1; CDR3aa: ASSSPGREN
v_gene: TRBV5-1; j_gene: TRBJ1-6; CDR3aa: ASSLDRGSYNSPLH
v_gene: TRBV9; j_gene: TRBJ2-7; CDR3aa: ASSVGQGAYEQY
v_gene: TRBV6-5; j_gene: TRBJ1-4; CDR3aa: ASGTGTRDEKLF